Below, 5 T cell receptor beta chains from the same sample are listed, as sequenced in a study. TCRdb processed the RT-PCR reads anew with MiXCR; each CDR3 protein has one entry. The sample records hundreds of thousands of distinct CDR3 sequences, approximately 14% being singletons. The material sequenced was memory CD4+ T cells from blood. These receptors originate from a female donor in good health, serving as a healthy control.

This clonotype was recorded at least ten times. This sequence joins TRBV20-1 and TRBJ2-4, with 8 positions matching TRBD2. The CDR3 runs to 15 residues. Germline V gives CDR1 DFQATT, CDR2 SNEGSKA (reference sequence). In DNA, the CDR3 is TGCAGCCGGCTAGCGGGTTCCTTAGCCAAAAACATTCAGTACTTC. The encoded protein is CSRLAGSLAKNIQYF.

This clonotype was detected only a few times. The V gene is TRBV27, the J gene TRBJ2-7; no definite D call. V lost 4 bases and J 0 bases, leaving 7 bases between the germline ends. The CDR3 extends over 13 amino acids. Germline CDR1 is MNHEY and CDR2 is SMNVEV (reference sequence). The CDR3: CASSSSPSYEQYF. The CDR3 DNA reads as TGTGCCAGCAGTTCCTCCCCCTCCTACGAGCAGTACTTC.

This sequence joins TRBV7-2 and TRBJ1-5; no clear D gene. Germline V gives CDR1 SGHTA, CDR2 FQGNSA. CDR3 size: 15 residues. Trimming took 2 bases from V and 1 from J, leaving 9 bases between them. The CDR3 is CASSLIKESNQPQHF. CDR3 in DNA: TGTGCCAGCAGCTTAATTAAGGAAAGCAATCAGCCCCAGCATTTT.

This clonotype was found many times. The V and J genes are TRBV10-3 and TRBJ2-1, with TRBD1 matching over 9 bases. The length of the CDR3 is 17 residues. Germline lookup yields CDR1 ENHRY and CDR2 SYGVKD. J lost 7 bases, V lost 2 bases, and 12 bases had no gene match. CDR3 amino acids: CAISELGTGRSGNEQFF. The CDR3 region has the DNA TGTGCCATCAGTGAGCTAGGGACAGGGAGATCCGGAAATGAGCAGTTCTTC.

V and J are TRBV24-1 and TRBJ1-5; TRBD1 agrees at 7 bases. This CDR3 is built from 16 residues. The trim removed 3 bases at V and 0 bases at J, leaving 4 bases unmatched. Germline lookup yields CDR1 KGHDR and CDR2 SFDVKD. CDR3: CATSDTTGSSNQPQHF. Here the CDR3 DNA reads TGTGCCACCAGTGATACGACAGGGTCTAGCAATCAGCCCCAGCATTTT.